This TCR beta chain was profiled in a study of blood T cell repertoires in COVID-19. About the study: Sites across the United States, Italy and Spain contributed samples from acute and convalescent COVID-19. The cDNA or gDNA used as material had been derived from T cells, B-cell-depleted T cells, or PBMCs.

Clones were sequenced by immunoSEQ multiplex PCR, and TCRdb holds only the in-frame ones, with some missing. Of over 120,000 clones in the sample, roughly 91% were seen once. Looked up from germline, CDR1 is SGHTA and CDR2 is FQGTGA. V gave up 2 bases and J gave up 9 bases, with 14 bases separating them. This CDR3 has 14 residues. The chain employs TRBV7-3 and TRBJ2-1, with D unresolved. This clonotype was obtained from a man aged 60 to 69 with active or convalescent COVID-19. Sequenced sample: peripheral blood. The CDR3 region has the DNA TGTGCCAGCAGCTTATCGGTGGCGGTGGGTGAGCAGTTCTTC. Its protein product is CASSLSVAVGEQFF.